The rows below give T cell receptor beta chains drawn from one sample of a study of cytomegalovirus exposure and HLA in healthy donors. Profiling relied on immunoSEQ multiplex PCR, and the TCRdb table lists in-frame clones only, not all of them. The profile shows over 200,000 clones, 70% to 90% of them singletons. Sequencing input: PBMCs. These receptors all come from a woman aged 18-29 years in good health and CMV-seronegative. The CDR3 runs from the conserved cysteine through the conserved F or W. The D gene is left open where the match is weak. Some rows mark clone size as missing; the rest say once, few, many or name a class of expanded clone.

>TRBV27|.|15|TRBD1|TRBJ2-7
TGTGCCAGCAGTTTAGGACAGGGCCTAATCTACGAGCAGTACTTC
CASSLGQGLIYEQYF
>TRBV27|.|17|.|TRBJ1-2
TGTGCCAGCAGCCCCTCGCAGGCAGACCTCCTCCGGCTTGGCTACACCTTC
CASSPSQADLLRLGYTF
>TRBV5-6|.|16|TRBD2|TRBJ2-3
TGTGCCAGCAGCCCAGGAGTAGCGGGAGTTGCAGATACGCAGTATTTT
CASSPGVAGVADTQYF
>TRBV27|.|14|.|TRBJ2-1
TGTGCCAGCAGTGCCGGAGCGGAATACAATGAGCAGTTCTTC
CASSAGAEYNEQFF
>TRBV5-1|.|11|.|TRBJ2-7
TGCGCCAGCTCTAAGAGCCACGAGCAGTACTTC
CASSKSHEQYF
>TRBV2|.|17|TRBD2|TRBJ2-1
TGTGCCAGCAGTGAAGCGGGGACTAGTCGATCCTACAATGAGCAGTTCTTC
CASSEAGTSRSYNEQFF
>TRBV2|few|14|TRBD2|TRBJ2-2
TGTGCCAGCAGCGACGGGGGGGGAGCCGGGGAGCTGTTTTTT
CASSDGGGAGELFF
>TRBV27|once|15|TRBD1|TRBJ1-2
TGTGCCAGCAGTTCCACCCGACAGGGTAACTATGGCTACACCTTC
CASSSTRQGNYGYTF
>TRBV2|.|15|TRBD1|TRBJ1-4
TGTGCCAGCAGTGAACAGGGGGCAACTAATGAAAAACTGTTTTTT
CASSEQGATNEKLFF
>TRBV7-2|.|15|.|TRBJ2-5
TGTGCCAGCAGCTTACTGGGGGCTTGGCGGGAGACCCAGTACTTC
CASSLLGAWRETQYF
>TRBV28|.|16|TRBD2|TRBJ2-1
TGTGCCAGCAGCGAAATCGGGACTAGCGGAGACAATGAGCAGTTCTTC
CASSEIGTSGDNEQFF
>TRBV4-1|once|12|.|TRBJ1-1
TGCGCCAGCAGCCCGGGGAGCACTGAAGCTTTCTTT
CASSPGSTEAFF
>TRBV4-1|.|15|TRBD2|TRBJ2-7
TGCGCCAGCAGCCAAGTGGGGGGGAGGGCCTACGAGCAGTACTTC
CASSQVGGRAYEQYF
>TRBV10-3|.|15|.|TRBJ1-5
TGTGCCATCAGTGCGGGGGAGGGGAGCAATCAGCCCCAGCATTTT
CAISAGEGSNQPQHF
>TRBV5-4|.|16|TRBD1|TRBJ2-1
TGTGCCAGCAGCCCCCCCACCAGGGGGCTCGTGCACAGGCAGTTCTTC
CASSPPTRGLVHRQFF
>TRBV7-9|.|12|TRBD1|TRBJ2-1
TGTGCCAGCAGCTTCGGGACAGGGGGACAGTTCTTC
CASSFGTGGQFF
>TRBV10-1|.|13|.|TRBJ1-2
TGCGCCAGCAGTGAGTCGGTCAGCTATGGCTACACCTTC
CASSESVSYGYTF
>TRBV4-1|.|17|.|TRBJ2-3
TGCGCCAGCAGCCTTTCACCGGTAGGACTTCGTACAGATACGCAGTATTTT
CASSLSPVGLRTDTQYF
>TRBV2|few|15|.|TRBJ1-1
TGTGCCAGCAGTCTTGGGGGGGGTCGGAACACTGAAGCTTTCTTT
CASSLGGGRNTEAFF
>TRBV5-1|.|17|TRBD1|TRBJ2-1
TGCGCCAGCAGCTTGGGACCGGGACAGGGTTGGGTCAATGAGCAGTTCTTC
CASSLGPGQGWVNEQFF
>TRBV2|once|17|TRBD2|TRBJ2-5
TGTGCCAGCAGCCCGGGACTAGCGGGAATCTTTCGAGAGACCCAGTACTTC
CASSPGLAGIFRETQYF
>TRBV29-1|.|12|.|TRBJ2-5
TGCAGCGTTTGGACTGAGACGGAGACCCAGTACTTC
CSVWTETETQYF
>TRBV18|.|12|.|TRBJ2-7
TGTGCCAGCTCACCACCGGGGGGTGCGCAGTACTTC
CASSPPGGAQYF
>TRBV21-1|.|16|.|TRBJ1-1
TGTGCCAGCAGCATCTCTTGCACCGAAGGGGACACTGAAGCTTTCTTT
CASSISCTEGDTEAFF
>TRBV11-2|once|15|TRBD2|TRBJ2-1
TGTGCCAGCAGCCTCAGCGGGAGCTCCTACAATGAGCAGTTCTTC
CASSLSGSSYNEQFF
>TRBV7-9|.|14|.|TRBJ1-1
TGTGCCAGCAGCTTAGGAACAGGTTGGACTGAAGCTTTCTTT
CASSLGTGWTEAFF
>TRBV2|.|15|.|TRBJ2-3
TGTGCCAGCAGTGAACAGGGCTCGGAGACAGATACGCAGTATTTT
CASSEQGSETDTQYF
>TRBV5-4|.|15|.|TRBJ1-4
TGTGCCAGCAGCTTGGTGTCACAACATAATGAAAAACTGTTTTTT
CASSLVSQHNEKLFF
>TRBV28|.|15|.|TRBJ1-4
TGTGCCAGCAGCCCTTTGGACAGCCGTAATGAAAAACTGTTTTTT
CASSPLDSRNEKLFF
>TRBV27|.|21|TRBD2|TRBJ2-1
TGTGCCAGCAGTTTACTCAATCCCAATAGCGGGAGGGATAGCTCCTACAATGAGCAGTTCTTC
CASSLLNPNSGRDSSYNEQFF
>TRBV5-4|.|16|TRBD1|TRBJ2-2
TGTGCCAGCACTCCCGGTCAGGACAGGGACACCGGGGAGCTGTTTTTT
CASTPGQDRDTGELFF
>TRBV20-1|once|11|.|TRBJ1-2
TGCAGTGCTAGAGATTTGAGCGGCTACACCTTC
CSARDLSGYTF
>TRBV7-6|.|16|.|TRBJ1-2
TGTGCCAGCAGCCAACGTCCAGGGGTTCGGGTCTATGGCTACACCTTC
CASSQRPGVRVYGYTF
>TRBV6-5|.|13|TRBD2|TRBJ2-1
TGTGCCAGCAGTGAGGGACTAGCGGGATCCATCCTCTTC
CASSEGLAGSILF
>TRBV9|.|14|TRBD2|TRBJ2-5
TGTGCCAGCAGCGTAGTAGCGGGAGATGAGACCCAGTACTTC
CASSVVAGDETQYF
>TRBV2|.|14|TRBD2|TRBJ2-1
TGTGCCACCGTAGCGGGAGGCCTCAACAATGAGCAGTTCTTC
CATVAGGLNNEQFF
>TRBV6-1|.|13|.|TRBJ1-1
TGTGCCAGCAGTGAAACAGGGAGACCTGAAGCTTTCTTT
CASSETGRPEAFF
>TRBV18|.|15|.|TRBJ1-2
TGTGCCAGCTCACCAACCGACAGGCATCCCTATGGCTACACCTTC
CASSPTDRHPYGYTF
>TRBV7-9|.|14|.|TRBJ1-1
TGTGCCAGCAGTACAGAACAGCAGAACACTGAAGCTTTCTTT
CASSTEQQNTEAFF
>TRBV28|.|19|TRBD2|TRBJ2-1
TGTGCCAGCAGTCCCCTACCGGGACTAGCGGGAGGGGATAACAATGAGCAGTTCTTC
CASSPLPGLAGGDNNEQFF
>TRBV27|.|18|.|TRBJ1-1
TGTGCCAGCAGTCTCTTCCCCGGCCTCAATGAGAGGGTGACTGAAGCTTTCTTT
CASSLFPGLNERVTEAFF
>TRBV19|.|14|.|TRBJ2-5
TGTGCCAGTAGCCCCGCGGGGCTCCAAGAGACCCAGTACTTC
CASSPAGLQETQYF
>TRBV9|.|17|TRBD2|TRBJ2-2
TGTGCCAGCAGCGTAGGTCCGGGGGGGCTAAACACCGGGGAGCTGTTTTTT
CASSVGPGGLNTGELFF
>TRBV27|once|16|.|TRBJ2-1
TGTGCCAGCAGTCTCCTATGGGCAGGGCAGTACAATGAGCAGTTCTTC
CASSLLWAGQYNEQFF
>TRBV29-1|.|11|.|TRBJ2-1
TGCAGCGTGGACAGGGAGGGTGAGCAGTTCTTC
CSVDREGEQFF
>TRBV11-2|.|12|.|TRBJ2-7
TGTGCCAGCGGGGAGAGCTCCTACGAGCAGTACTTC
CASGESSYEQYF